This T cell receptor (beta chain) was retrieved from a study of shared clonotypes between healthy human individuals. Regarding the study as a whole: With few donors, the genetic and exposure-history diversity represented was limited.

Only a few counts were recorded for this clone. Its antigen remains unidentified. Assay execution proceeded at the deep level. Method: immunoSEQ multiplex PCR; TCRdb's copy keeps in-frame clones and lacks some. The sample carries over a million clones, around 74% recorded once. CDR1 and CDR2 from the germline V gene are WNHNN and SYGVQD (reference sequence). V shed 6 bases and J shed 0 bases, with 8 bases lying between them. The CDR3 is 13 amino acids. All donors were Caucasian adults living in Nashville, Tennessee. The sequencing input was memory CD4+ T cells sorted from blood. Subset defined: CD45RA-negative fraction. The TCR was taken from a man aged 18 to 29 in good health. The V gene is TRBV10-1, the J gene TRBJ1-1; D unresolved. The CDR3 coding sequence is TGCGCCAGCAGCTATGGACTGAACACTGAAGCTTTCTTT. Protein sequence: CASSYGLNTEAFF.